These 10 T cell receptor beta chains share one sample of origin, sequenced in a study of cytomegalovirus exposure and HLA in healthy donors. Primers: 60 Vbeta forward and 13 Jbeta reverse. Libraries were prepared by immunoSEQ multiplex PCR; TCRdb keeps only in-frame clonotypes and omits some of them. The sample lists more than 200,000 clones, approximately 70% occurring once. The specimen was PBMCs. The receptors come from a man between 40 and 49 years old in good health and CMV-seropositive.

The chain carries TRBV7-8 and TRBJ2-1; 9 positions match TRBD2. Losses at the gene ends were 5 bases for V and 5 bases for J; bases not matched to a gene: 7. Germline V gene data show CDR1 as SGHVS and CDR2 as FQNEAQ. This CDR3 comprises 15 residues. Here the CDR3 reads CASSVMRGGHNEQFF. The CDR3 bases are TGTGCCAGCAGCGTTATGCGGGGGGGCCACAATGAGCAGTTCTTC. Using reference TRBV7-8 and TRBJ2-1 for the parts outside the CDR3, the full variable domain is GAGVSQSPRYKVAKRGQDVALRCDPISGHVSLFWYQQALGQGPEFLTYFQNEAQLDKSGLPSDRFFAERPEGSVSTLKIQRTQQEDSAVYLCASSVMRGGHNEQFFGPGTRLTVL.

The rearrangement uses TRBV7-3 and TRBJ1-6; TRBD1 agrees at 7 bases. The CDR3 length is 14 residues. From germline, CDR1 is SGHTA and CDR2 FQGTGA. V dropped 4 bases and J dropped 7; count of bases not matched to a gene: 4. The CDR3 sequence is CASSWGQPNSPLHF. DNA of the CDR3: TGTGCCAGCAGCTGGGGACAGCCGAATTCACCCCTCCACTTT.

This chain joins TRBV29-1 and TRBJ2-7; the D gene is possibly TRBD2 (5 bases). Germline CDR1 is SQVTM and CDR2 is ANQGSEA. The CDR3 has 11 amino acids. Between the trimmed V and J ends, which lost 6 bases and 7 bases, there was a span of 13 bases. The DNA of the CDR3 is TGCAGCGTGGTACGGGGTGCGGAGCAGTACTTC. Residues: CSVVRGAEQYF.

The chain combines TRBV6-6 with TRBJ1-1; no reliable D call. Trimming shortened V by 6 bases and J by 7 bases, and 9 bases separated the two germline ends. The germline V gene encodes CDR1 MNHNY and CDR2 SVGAGI (reference sequence). The CDR3 sequence is 11 residues long. CDR3 DNA: TGTGCCAGCAGGAAAGCGGGTGAAGCTTTCTTT. This codes for CASRKAGEAFF.

The CDR3 bases are TGCGCCAGCAGCTTGGGGTCAGGGGAAAACTATGGCTACACCTTC. Translated: CASSLGSGENYGYTF. The chain has TRBV5-1 and TRBJ1-2, with a weak D call TRBD1 (6 bases). V lost 0 bases to trimming and J lost 2 bases, with 11 bases between them. The V gene's germline CDR1 is SGHRS and CDR2 YFSETQ. The CDR3 runs to 15 residues.

This rearrangement joins TRBV5-4 to TRBJ2-5, with 10 bases lining up with TRBD1. Trimming removed 4 bases from V and 5 bases from J; junction bases left unmatched: 8. The CDR3 spans 15 residues. Germline V gives CDR1 SGHNT, CDR2 YYREEE (reference sequence). The CDR3, as DNA: TGTGCCAGCAGCCAGGGGACAGGGGAATGGGAGACCCAGTACTTC. Translated, it gives CASSQGTGEWETQYF.

Only a few counts were recorded for this clone. The chain has TRBV2 and TRBJ1-1; TRBD1 matches 9 bases. The CDR3 totals 15 residues. Germline lookup yields CDR1 SNHLY and CDR2 FYNNEI. With 8 bases clipped from V and 0 bases from J, the junction kept 7 bases outside the gene matches. The chain's CDR3 is CASGRTGALNTEAFF. In nucleotides, the CDR3 is TGTGCCAGCGGAAGGACAGGGGCCTTGAACACTGAAGCTTTCTTT.

V gene TRBV19 combines with J gene TRBJ2-3, with a weak D call TRBD1 (5 bases). The V and J ends lost 4 bases and 2 bases respectively, with 7 bases between them. Germline values: CDR1 LNHDA, CDR2 SQIVND (reference sequence). The CDR3 runs 13 residues. The CDR3 sequence: CASSRTHTDTQYF. The CDR3 nucleotides read TGTGCCAGTAGTAGGACACACACAGATACGCAGTATTTT.

The chain carries TRBV6-1 and TRBJ2-2; no clear D gene. This CDR3 has 13 residues. V was shortened by 2 bases and J by 13 bases, with 14 bases between the two germline ends. Germline values: CDR1 MNHNS, CDR2 SASEGT. The CDR3 DNA reads TGTGCCAGCAGTGAATCTCGGTTTCGTTCGCTGTTTTTT. Its protein product is CASSESRFRSLFF.

This clone was seen a few times. CDR3 nucleotide sequence: TGTGCCAGCAGCTCCCAGGGTGGGCAGCCCCAGCATTTT. Protein sequence: CASSSQGGQPQHF. The chain employs TRBV7-6 and TRBJ1-5; a weak D match, TRBD1 (5 bases). Trimming left V 4 bases short and J 7 bases short, with 11 bases between. The germline CDR1 and CDR2 sequences are SGHVS and FNYEAQ. CDR3 length: 13 residues.